Shown below are 7 T cell receptor beta chains from a single sample sequenced in a study of identical twins. TCRdb analysed the 5' RACE reads with MiXCR anew, one entry per CDR3 protein. The sample includes roughly 690,000 distinct CDR3 sequences, 20% to 25% seen only once; the top ten take over 4%. This sample also belongs to another study, concerning T cells expressing NK-cell markers.

The sequenced sample consisted of PBMCs. These receptors originate from a young woman in good health.

The gene calls are TRBV5-1 and TRBJ1-4, with a possible D match to TRBD1 (5 bases). V gave up 5 bases and J gave up 0 bases, with 8 bases separating them. The CDR3 consists of 14 residues. Germline CDR1 reads SGHRS; CDR2 reads YFSETQ. The CDR3 bases are TGCGCCAGCAGATCAGGGACAACTAATGAAAAACTGTTTTTT. The encoded protein is CASRSGTTNEKLFF.

For the CDR3, the DNA is TGTGCCAGCAGCTCGGGACTTGCATTTTCTGGGGCCAACGTCCTGACTTTC. It yields the protein CASSSGLAFSGANVLTF. The genes are TRBV6-1 and TRBJ2-6; D possibly corresponds to TRBD2 (6 bases). This CDR3 is built from 17 residues. The V end lost 6 bases, the J end lost 1 base, and 16 bases lay between the germline ends. Looked up from germline, CDR1 is MNHNS and CDR2 is SASEGT.

This clonotype has a handful of counts. The chain combines TRBV24-1 with TRBJ2-1; no reliable D call. V was pared by 6 bases and J by 7 bases, with 15 bases between. CDR1 and CDR2 from the germline V gene are KGHDR and SFDVKD. This CDR3 region has 14 residues. CDR3 nucleotides: TGTGCCACCAGTCAGCCGGACGGCTTGAATGAGCAGTTCTTC. Amino acid sequence: CATSQPDGLNEQFF.

In its sample, this clonotype was seen a few times. The chain carries TRBV7-2 and TRBJ2-7; 7 nucleotides align to TRBD2. V was clipped by 1 base and J by 2 bases; unmatched bases: 8. CDR3 length equals 16 residues. CDR1 and CDR2 (germline): SGHTA, FQGNSA. The CDR3 bases are TGTGCCAGCAGCTTAGTTTCCCGGGAGGATACCTACGAGCAGTACTTC. Protein: CASSLVSREDTYEQYF.

Points on this clonotype: The CDR3 ends on some other residue instead of the conserved phenylalanine or tryptophan, so this is likely a read error. No DNA is shown, since the ends of the CDR3 on it are uncertain; the CDR3 is the one TCRdb lists. The chain links TRBV5-1 to TRBJ2-7. CDR1 and CDR2 from the germline V gene are SGHRS and YFSETQ. With termini counted, the CDR3 has 10 amino acids. CDR3 residues: CASRLRTWGI.

The chain recombines TRBV12-5 with TRBJ1-2; TRBD1 is a possible D gene (6 bases). The CDR3 contains 13 residues. The V end lost 6 bases, the J end lost 5 bases, and 13 bases lay between the germline ends. Germline assignment: CDR1 LGHNT and CDR2 FRNRAP. The CDR3 here is CASGLDSWYGYTF. The CDR3 bases are TGTGCTAGTGGACTGGACAGTTGGTATGGCTACACCTTC.

The genes are TRBV20-1 and TRBJ2-1; 7 bases agree with TRBD1. Germline V gene data show CDR1 as DFQATT and CDR2 as SNEGSKA (reference sequence). The junction had 11 bases not matched to a gene; V was cut back by 5 bases and J by 4 bases. The CDR3 spans 15 residues. The CDR3 bases are TGCAGTGCTCCGGAACAGGGGACACCATACAATGAGCAGTTCTTC. It translates to CSAPEQGTPYNEQFF.